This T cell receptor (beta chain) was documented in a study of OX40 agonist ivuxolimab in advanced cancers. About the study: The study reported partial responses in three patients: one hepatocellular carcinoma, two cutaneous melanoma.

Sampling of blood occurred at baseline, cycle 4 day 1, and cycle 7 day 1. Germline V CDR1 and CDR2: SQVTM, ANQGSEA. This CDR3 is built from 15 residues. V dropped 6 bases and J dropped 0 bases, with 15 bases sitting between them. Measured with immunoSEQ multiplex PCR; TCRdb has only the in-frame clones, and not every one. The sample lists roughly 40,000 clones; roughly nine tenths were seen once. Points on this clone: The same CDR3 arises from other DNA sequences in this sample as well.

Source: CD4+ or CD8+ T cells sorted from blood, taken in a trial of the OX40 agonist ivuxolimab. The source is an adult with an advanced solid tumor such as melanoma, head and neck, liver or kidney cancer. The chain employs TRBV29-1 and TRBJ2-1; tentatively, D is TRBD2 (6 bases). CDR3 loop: CSVRGLPSSYNEQFF. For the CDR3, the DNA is TGCAGCGTGAGGGGACTCCCGAGCTCCTACAATGAGCAGTTCTTC.